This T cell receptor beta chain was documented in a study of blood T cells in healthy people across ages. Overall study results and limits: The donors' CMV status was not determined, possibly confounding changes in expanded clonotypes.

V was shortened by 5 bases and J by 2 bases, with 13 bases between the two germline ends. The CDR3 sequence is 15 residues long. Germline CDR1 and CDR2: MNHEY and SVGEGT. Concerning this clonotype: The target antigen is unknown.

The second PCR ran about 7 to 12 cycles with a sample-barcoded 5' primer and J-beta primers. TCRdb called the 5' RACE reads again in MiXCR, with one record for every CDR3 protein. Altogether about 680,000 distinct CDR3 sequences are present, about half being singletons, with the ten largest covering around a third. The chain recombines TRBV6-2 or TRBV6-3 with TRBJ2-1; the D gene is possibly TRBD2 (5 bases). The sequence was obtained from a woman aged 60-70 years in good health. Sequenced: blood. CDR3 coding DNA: TGTGCCAGCAGTGGCGCGGGCAGCGCCTACAATGAGCAGTTCTTC. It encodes CASSGAGSAYNEQFF.